Each of the 21 T cell receptor beta chains below was sequenced from the same sample in a study of chemoradiotherapy in HPV16-positive cancers. The repertoire was sequenced with immunoSEQ multiplex PCR; TCRdb's copy has only in-frame clones and lacks some. The table lists 40,000 to 65,000 clones, under 95% of them singletons. The sequencing here drew on blood, taken from a patient who underwent chemoradiotherapy. The receptors were sampled from a human donor with HPV-associated anogenital cancer.

The genes are TRBV6-6 and TRBJ2-1; 9 bases are shared with TRBD2. This CDR3 region has 12 residues. Germline-derived CDR1 and CDR2 are MNHNY and SVGAGI (reference sequence). Written as DNA, the CDR3 is TGTGTCTCGACTAGCGGCTACAATGAGCAGTTCTTC. It translates to CVSTSGYNEQFF.

This chain uses TRBV30 with TRBJ1-6, with a tentative D call TRBD1 (5 bases). V lost 5 bases and J 8 bases, leaving 13 bases between the germline ends. CDR1 is GTSNPN and CDR2 is SVGIG in the germline V gene (reference sequence). This CDR3 contains 13 residues. CDR3 nucleotides: TGTGCCTGGGGCAGGGAGCGGGATTCACCCCTCCACTTT. It codes for CAWGRERDSPLHF.

The rearrangement uses TRBV5-1 and TRBJ1-5; TRBD1 aligns across 9 bases. Per the germline V gene, CDR1 is SGHRS and CDR2 is YFSETQ. CDR3 length: 15 amino acids. Trimming removed 0 bases from V and 5 bases from J; junction bases left unmatched: 3. The CDR3 region is CASSLGTGDYQPQHF. The CDR3 DNA follows: TGCGCCAGCAGCTTGGGGACAGGGGATTATCAGCCCCAGCATTTT.

This clone is medium-sized (0.01 to 0.1%). J is TRBJ2-7 and V is TRBV7-6; D unresolved. The CDR3 spans 14 residues. V was shortened by 1 base and J by 1 base, with 8 bases between the two germline ends. Germline CDR1 is SGHVS and CDR2 is FNYEAQ. The CDR3, as DNA: TGTGCCAGCAGCTTAGTTGCAGATTCCTACGAGCAGTACTTC. This translates into CASSLVADSYEQYF.

This chain's CDR3 is CASNPGRGIFEAFF. The CDR3 nucleotides read TGTGCCAGTAACCCGGGGAGGGGAATATTTGAAGCTTTCTTT. V gene TRBV19 combines with J gene TRBJ1-1; TRBD1 is a possible D gene (5 bases). The germline CDR1 and CDR2 sequences are LNHDA and SQIVND (reference sequence). Trimming removed 7 bases at V and 7 bases at J, with 19 bases between. CDR3 size: 14 residues.

V usage is TRBV9 and J usage is TRBJ2-7; TRBD2 agrees at 7 bases. The V segment lost 3 bases and the J segment 0 bases; nucleotides outside the gene matches: 6. Germline V lookup: CDR1 SGDLS, CDR2 YYNGEE. The CDR3 runs to 15 residues. As DNA, the CDR3 is TGTGCCAGCAGCGGCAACACGGGAGGCTCCTACGAGCAGTACTTC. Translated: CASSGNTGGSYEQYF.

The CDR3 nucleotides read TGCGCCAGCAGCGCGACTAGCGCGTCCTACGAGCAGTACTTC. Translation: CASSATSASYEQYF. The V gene is TRBV4-3, the J gene TRBJ2-7, with 8 bases aligning to TRBD2. The CDR3 is 14 amino acids. V shed 5 bases and J 1 base; nucleotides not matched to a gene: 4. The V gene's germline CDR1 is LGHNA and CDR2 YSLEER.

This sequence joins TRBV30 and TRBJ2-1; 11 nucleotides align to TRBD2. Germline lookup yields CDR1 GTSNPN and CDR2 SVGIG (reference sequence). CDR3 length equals 16 residues. V dropped 5 bases and J dropped 8; count of bases not matched to a gene: 14. The CDR3: CAWSEPGTSGPDEQFF. Written as DNA, the CDR3 is TGTGCCTGGTCCGAACCCGGGACTAGCGGCCCGGATGAGCAGTTCTTC.

The chain employs TRBV6-1 and TRBJ2-7; 9 positions match TRBD2. CDR3 length: 15 amino acids. The germline V gene encodes CDR1 MNHNS and CDR2 SASEGT. V shed 8 bases, J shed 2 bases, and the junction held 10 bases outside the gene matches. CDR3 bases: TGTGCCAGCGTTGGCCTAGCGGGGAGGGCCTACGAGCAGTACTTC. Protein product: CASVGLAGRAYEQYF.

There are a few counts of this clone. The V and J genes are TRBV2 and TRBJ1-2, with D possibly matching TRBD1 (6 bases). The CDR3 is 15 amino acids. V was cut by 4 bases and J by 1 base, with 13 bases left in between. Germline V CDR1 and CDR2: SNHLY, FYNNEI. DNA for the CDR3: TGTGCCAGCAGTGGGGGGGCTGAAGTTAACTATGGCTACACCTTC. It yields the protein CASSGGAEVNYGYTF.

The V call is TRBV7-2, the J call TRBJ1-1, with unresolved D. Trimming removed 2 bases from V and 11 bases from J, with 12 bases in between. Germline V lookup: CDR1 SGHTA, CDR2 FQGNSA. There are 12 residues in the CDR3. The CDR3 DNA reads as TGTGCCAGCAGCTTAAACGTGTTTATGGCTTTCTTT. Residues: CASSLNVFMAFF.

This chain joins TRBV29-1 and TRBJ2-7; D is perhaps TRBD1 (6 bases). This CDR3 comprises 13 residues. Trimming removed 3 bases from V and 6 bases from J, with 15 bases in between. Germline lookup yields CDR1 SQVTM and CDR2 ANQGSEA. CDR3 bases: TGCAGCGTTGATCTGACAGGATTCAGCGAGCAGTACTTC. Translating gives CSVDLTGFSEQYF.

A few counts support this clone. The V and J genes are TRBV5-6 and TRBJ1-2; D might be TRBD1 (6 bases). V lost 3 bases and J 4 bases, leaving 22 bases between the germline ends. The CDR3 runs 17 residues. Germline CDR1 and CDR2: SGHDT and YYEEEE. CDR3 protein: CASSWEDSIIPSYGYTF. Written as DNA, the CDR3 is TGTGCCAGCAGCTGGGAGGACAGTATAATTCCGAGCTATGGCTACACCTTC.

The chain is built from TRBV7-2 and TRBJ1-1; no firm D call. The germline V gene encodes CDR1 SGHTA and CDR2 FQGNSA. This CDR3 contains 13 residues. V was trimmed by 3 bases and J by 1 base, leaving 6 bases between them. CDR3 protein: CASSFERNTEAFF. The DNA for the CDR3 is TGTGCCAGCAGCTTTGAGCGGAACACTGAAGCTTTCTTT. The whole variable domain, filled in from reference TRBV7-2 and TRBJ1-1, reads GAGVSQSPSNKVTEKGKDVELRCDPISGHTALYWYRQSLGQGLEFLIYFQGNSAPDKSGLPSDRFSAERTGGSVSTLTIQRTQQEDSAVYLCASSFERNTEAFFGQGTRLTVV.

The rearrangement joins TRBV7-2 to TRBJ2-5; 13 nucleotides align to TRBD2. The germline gives CDR1 SGHTA, CDR2 FQGNSA. The V gene end was trimmed by 4 bases and the J gene end by 4 bases; junction bases not matched to a gene: 3. CDR3 length: 15 residues. The CDR3: CASSWTSGRGETQYF. CDR3 nucleotide sequence: TGTGCCAGCAGCTGGACTAGCGGGAGAGGAGAGACCCAGTACTTC.

In this sample, this clone turned up a few times. The chain uses TRBV9 and TRBJ2-5; a weak D match, TRBD2 (5 bases). Germline V CDR1 and CDR2: SGDLS, YYNGEE. The CDR3 consists of 15 residues. Trimming took off 3 bases at V and 2 bases at J, with 14 bases between the two ends. Here the CDR3 DNA reads TGTGCCAGCAGCGCGCCACTAGGCCTACAAGAGACCCAGTACTTC. It encodes CASSAPLGLQETQYF. The full variable domain, with the rest looked up from reference TRBV9 and TRBJ2-5, is DSGVTQTPKHLITATGQRVTLRCSPRSGDLSVYWYQQSLDQGLQFLIQYYNGEERAKGNILERFSAQQFPDLHSELNLSSLELGDSALYFCASSAPLGLQETQYFGPGTRLLVL.

The V gene is TRBV9, the J gene TRBJ1-1; D is perhaps TRBD1 (5 bases). The CDR3 runs 14 residues. Looked up from germline, CDR1 is SGDLS and CDR2 is YYNGEE. V was clipped by 4 bases and J by 5 bases, with 15 bases between them. The CDR3 DNA reads TGTGCCAGCAGCCCCAGACCCCGGGGGACTGAAGCTTTCTTT. Residues: CASSPRPRGTEAFF.

This clone was observed a single time. J is TRBJ2-7 and V is TRBV29-1, with TRBD2 matching over 10 bases. The CDR3 has 17 amino acids. The V and J ends lost 4 bases and 2 bases, in that order; junction bases with no gene match: 14. Per the germline V gene, CDR1 is SQVTM and CDR2 is ANQGSEA. CDR3 amino acids: CSVAGGTLAGATYEQYF. The CDR3 DNA follows: TGCAGCGTTGCCGGAGGGACCCTAGCGGGGGCCACCTACGAGCAGTACTTC.

The CDR3 reads CASSPMGGLSYEQYF. In DNA form, the CDR3 reads TGTGCCAGCAGCCCCATGGGGGGCCTCTCCTACGAGCAGTACTTC. V gene TRBV11-2 combines with J gene TRBJ2-7; D may match TRBD1 or TRBD2 (6 bases each). This CDR3 spans 15 amino acids. Deletions cut 5 bases from V and 0 bases from J, with 14 bases between. Germline V CDR1 and CDR2: SGHAT, FQNNGV.

The chain is built from TRBV5-1 and TRBJ2-7; 9 nucleotides align to TRBD1. Germline V gene lookup returns CDR1 SGHRS and CDR2 YFSETQ. The CDR3 spans 15 residues. V was clipped by 3 bases and J by 7 bases; unmatched bases: 11. The CDR3 sequence: CASSSTGTGLGEQYF. As DNA, the CDR3 is TGCGCCAGCAGCTCCACCGGGACAGGGCTCGGAGAGCAGTACTTC.

The chain links TRBV5-4 to TRBJ1-6, with 8 bases that match TRBD1. V gave up 5 bases and J gave up 6 bases; unmatched junction bases: 4. Germline V gives CDR1 SGHNT, CDR2 YYREEE (reference sequence). CDR3 length equals 14 residues. The CDR3 loop reads CASSLDRGNSPLHF. In nucleotides, the CDR3 is TGTGCCAGCAGTCTTGACAGGGGTAATTCACCCCTCCACTTT.